The clone carrying this T cell receptor beta chain was found many times. TCRdb re-called the 5' RACE reads through MiXCR, storing one row per CDR3 protein. Of more than 75,000 distinct CDR3 sequences listed, approximately 10% are singletons. From 2 million PBMCs stored at -80 C, the unsorted libraries were generated. This sample is part of a study of neurological immune-mediated disorders. CDR3 size: 17 residues. Looked up from germline, CDR1 is MNHEY and CDR2 is SMNVEV (reference sequence). Trimming at V came to 0 bases and at J to 1 base, leaving 7 bases not matched to a gene. Sequencing used PBMCs. This chain joins TRBV27 and TRBJ2-5; 8 bases are a match to TRBD2. This clonotype originated in a man aged 40-55 years in good health. CDR3 loop: CASSLSGRGATQETQYF. DNA of the CDR3: TGTGCCAGCAGTTTATCGGGGCGGGGGGCTACCCAAGAGACCCAGTACTTC.